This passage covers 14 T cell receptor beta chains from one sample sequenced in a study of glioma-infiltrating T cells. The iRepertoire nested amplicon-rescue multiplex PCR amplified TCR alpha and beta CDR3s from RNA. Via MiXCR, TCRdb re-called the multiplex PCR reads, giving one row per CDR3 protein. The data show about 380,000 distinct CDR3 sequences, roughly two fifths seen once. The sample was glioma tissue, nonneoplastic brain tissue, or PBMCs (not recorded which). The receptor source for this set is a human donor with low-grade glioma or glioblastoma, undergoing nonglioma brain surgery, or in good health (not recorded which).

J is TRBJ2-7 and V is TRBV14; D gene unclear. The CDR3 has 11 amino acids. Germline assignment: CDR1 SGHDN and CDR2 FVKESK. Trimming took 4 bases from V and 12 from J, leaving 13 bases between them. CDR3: CASSLTGPTYF. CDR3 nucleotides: TGTGCCAGCAGCCTTACCGGGCCCACGTACTTC.

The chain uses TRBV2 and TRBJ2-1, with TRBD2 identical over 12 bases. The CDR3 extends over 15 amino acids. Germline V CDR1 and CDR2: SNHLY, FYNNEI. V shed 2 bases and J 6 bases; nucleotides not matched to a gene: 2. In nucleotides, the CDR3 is TGTGCCAGCAGTGAATCTAGCGGGAGGGCCAATGAGCAGTTCTTC. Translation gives CASSESSGRANEQFF.

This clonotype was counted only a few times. CDR3 residues: CASVGPGRGTEAFF. CDR3 bases: TGTGCCAGCGTCGGCCCCGGGAGGGGAACTGAAGCTTTCTTT. The rearrangement joins TRBV2 to TRBJ1-1, with TRBD1 as a possible D gene (5 bases). The germline V and J ends were trimmed by 8 bases and 5 bases, with 18 bases remaining between them. CDR3 size: 14 residues. Germline CDR1 reads SNHLY; CDR2 reads FYNNEI.

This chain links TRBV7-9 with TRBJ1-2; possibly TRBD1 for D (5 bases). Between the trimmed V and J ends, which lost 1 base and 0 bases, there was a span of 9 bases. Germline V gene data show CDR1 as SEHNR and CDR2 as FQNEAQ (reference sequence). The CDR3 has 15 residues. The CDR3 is CASSLGPGANYGYTF. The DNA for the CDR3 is TGTGCCAGCAGCTTAGGTCCGGGGGCTAACTATGGCTACACCTTC.

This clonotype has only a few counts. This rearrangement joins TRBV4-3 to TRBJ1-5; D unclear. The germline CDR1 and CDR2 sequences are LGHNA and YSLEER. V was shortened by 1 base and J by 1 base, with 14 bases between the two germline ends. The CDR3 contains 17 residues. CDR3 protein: CASSQAWATWSNQPQHF. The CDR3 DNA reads TGCGCCAGCAGCCAAGCCTGGGCTACCTGGAGCAATCAGCCCCAGCATTTT.

CDR3 coding DNA: TGTGCCAGCAGCTCCGTGGGGGGGCCCGGAAACACCATATATTTT. Translating it yields CASSSVGGPGNTIYF. The chain is built from TRBV7-9 and TRBJ1-3, with D tentatively TRBD1 (6 bases). CDR3 size: 15 residues. V gave up 4 bases and J gave up 4 bases, with 14 bases separating them. CDR1 SEHNR and CDR2 FQNEAQ come from the germline V gene (reference sequence).

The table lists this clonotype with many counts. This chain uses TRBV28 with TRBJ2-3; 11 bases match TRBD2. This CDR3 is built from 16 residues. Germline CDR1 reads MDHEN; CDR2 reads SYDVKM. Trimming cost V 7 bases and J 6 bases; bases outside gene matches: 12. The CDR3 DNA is TGTGCCAGCACCTGGATAGCGGGAGGGCCATGGGATACGCAGTATTTT. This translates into CASTWIAGGPWDTQYF. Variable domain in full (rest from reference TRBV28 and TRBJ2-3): DVKVTQSSRYLVKRTGEKVFLECVQDMDHENMFWYRQDPGLGLRLIYFSYDVKMKEKGDIPEGYSVSREKKERFSLILESASTNQTSMYLCASTWIAGGPWDTQYFGPGTRLTVL.

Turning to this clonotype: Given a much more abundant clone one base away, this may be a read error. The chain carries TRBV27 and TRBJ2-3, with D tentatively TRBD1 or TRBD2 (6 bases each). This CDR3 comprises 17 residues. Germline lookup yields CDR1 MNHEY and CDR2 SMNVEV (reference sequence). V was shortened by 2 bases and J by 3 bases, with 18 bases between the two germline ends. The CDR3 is CASSLPGGRRGTDTQYF. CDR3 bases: TGTGCCAGCAGTTTACCCGGGGGCCGTCGGGGGACAGATACGCAGTATTTT.

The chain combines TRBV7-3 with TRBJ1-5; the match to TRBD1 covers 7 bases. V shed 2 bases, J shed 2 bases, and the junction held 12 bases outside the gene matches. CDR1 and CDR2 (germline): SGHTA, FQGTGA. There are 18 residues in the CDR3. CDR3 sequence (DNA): TGTGCCAGCAGCTTACCCTGGACAGGATATGTGGGCAATCAGCCCCAGCATTTT. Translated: CASSLPWTGYVGNQPQHF.

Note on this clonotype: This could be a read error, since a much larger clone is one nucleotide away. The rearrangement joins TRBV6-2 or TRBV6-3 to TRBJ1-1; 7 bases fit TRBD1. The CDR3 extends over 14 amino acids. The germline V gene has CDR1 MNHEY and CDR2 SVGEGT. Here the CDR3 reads CASSDAGGNTEASF. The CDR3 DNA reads TGTGCCAGCAGTGATGCAGGGGGGAACACTGAAGCTTCCTTT.

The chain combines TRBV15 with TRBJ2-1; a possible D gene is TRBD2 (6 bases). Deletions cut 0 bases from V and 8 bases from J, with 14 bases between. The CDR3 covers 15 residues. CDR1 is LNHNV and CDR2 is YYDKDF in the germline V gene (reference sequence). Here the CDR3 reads CATSRDPLSGDEQFF. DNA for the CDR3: TGTGCCACCAGCAGAGATCCCCTTAGCGGAGATGAGCAGTTCTTC.

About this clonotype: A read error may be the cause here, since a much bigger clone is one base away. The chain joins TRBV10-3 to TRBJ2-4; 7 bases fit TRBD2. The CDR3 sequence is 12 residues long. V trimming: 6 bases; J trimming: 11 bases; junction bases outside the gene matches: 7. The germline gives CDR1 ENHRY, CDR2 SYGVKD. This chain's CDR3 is CAISWGREVQYF. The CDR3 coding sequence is TGTGCCATCAGCTGGGGACGGGAGGTTCAGTACTTC.

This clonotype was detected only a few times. The CDR3 sequence: CSANQAVSSYEQYF. The CDR3 DNA follows: TGCAGTGCGAACCAAGCGGTAAGCTCCTACGAGCAGTACTTC. The chain has TRBV20-1 and TRBJ2-7, with D possibly being TRBD2 (5 bases). This CDR3 is 14 amino acids long. The V end lost 6 bases, the J end lost 0 bases, and 15 bases lay between the germline ends. Germline V gene data show CDR1 as DFQATT and CDR2 as SNEGSKA (reference sequence).

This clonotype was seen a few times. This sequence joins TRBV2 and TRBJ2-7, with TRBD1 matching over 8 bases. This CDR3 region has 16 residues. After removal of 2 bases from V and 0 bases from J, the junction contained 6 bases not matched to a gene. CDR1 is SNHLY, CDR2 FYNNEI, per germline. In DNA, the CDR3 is TGTGCCAGCAGTGAAATGTGGACAGGGAGCTCCTACGAGCAGTACTTC. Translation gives CASSEMWTGSSYEQYF. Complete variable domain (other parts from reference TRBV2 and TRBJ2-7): EPEVTQTPSHQVTQMGQEVILRCVPISNHLYFYWYRQILGQKVEFLVSFYNNEISEKSEIFDDQFSVERPDGSNFTLKIRSTKLEDSAMYFCASSEMWTGSSYEQYFGPGTRLTVT.